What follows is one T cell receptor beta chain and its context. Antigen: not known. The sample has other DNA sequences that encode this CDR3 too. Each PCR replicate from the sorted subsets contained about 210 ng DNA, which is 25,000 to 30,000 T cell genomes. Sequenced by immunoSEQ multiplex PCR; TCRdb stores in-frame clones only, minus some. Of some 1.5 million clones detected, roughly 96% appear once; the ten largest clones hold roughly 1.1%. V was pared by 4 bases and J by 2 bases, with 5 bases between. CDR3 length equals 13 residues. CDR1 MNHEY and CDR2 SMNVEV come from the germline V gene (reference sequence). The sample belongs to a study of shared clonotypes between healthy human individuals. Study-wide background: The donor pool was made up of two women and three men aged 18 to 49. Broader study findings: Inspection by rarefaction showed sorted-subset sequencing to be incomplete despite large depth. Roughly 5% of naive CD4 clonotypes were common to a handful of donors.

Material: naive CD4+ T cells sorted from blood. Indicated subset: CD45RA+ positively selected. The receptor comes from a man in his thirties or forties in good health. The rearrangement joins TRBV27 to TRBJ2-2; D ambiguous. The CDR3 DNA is TGTGCCAGCAGTTCCAGAAACACCGGGGAGCTGTTTTTT. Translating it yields CASSSRNTGELFF.